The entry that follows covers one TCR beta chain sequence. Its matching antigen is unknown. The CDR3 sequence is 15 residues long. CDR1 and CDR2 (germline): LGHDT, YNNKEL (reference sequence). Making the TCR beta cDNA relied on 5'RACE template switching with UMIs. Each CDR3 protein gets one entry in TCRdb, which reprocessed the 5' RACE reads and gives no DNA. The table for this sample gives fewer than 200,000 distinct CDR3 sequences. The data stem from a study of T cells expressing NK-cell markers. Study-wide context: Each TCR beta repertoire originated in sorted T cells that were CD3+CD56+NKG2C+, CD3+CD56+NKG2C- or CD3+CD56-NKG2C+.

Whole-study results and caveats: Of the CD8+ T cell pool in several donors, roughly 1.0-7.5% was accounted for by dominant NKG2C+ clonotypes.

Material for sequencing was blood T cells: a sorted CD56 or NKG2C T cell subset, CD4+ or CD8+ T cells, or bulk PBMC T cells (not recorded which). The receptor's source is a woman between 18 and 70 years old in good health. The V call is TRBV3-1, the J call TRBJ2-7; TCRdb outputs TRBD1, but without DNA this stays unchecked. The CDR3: CASSQEGQGIYEQYF.